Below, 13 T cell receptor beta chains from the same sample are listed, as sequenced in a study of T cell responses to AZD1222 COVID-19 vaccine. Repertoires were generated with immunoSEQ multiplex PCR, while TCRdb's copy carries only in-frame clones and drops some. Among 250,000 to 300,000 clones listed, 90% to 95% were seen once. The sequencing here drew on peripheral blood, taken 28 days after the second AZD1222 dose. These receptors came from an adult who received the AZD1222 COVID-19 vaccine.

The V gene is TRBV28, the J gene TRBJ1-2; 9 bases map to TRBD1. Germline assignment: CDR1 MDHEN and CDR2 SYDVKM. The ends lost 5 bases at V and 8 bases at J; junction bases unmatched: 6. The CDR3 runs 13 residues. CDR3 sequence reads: CASSPTGGRGYTF. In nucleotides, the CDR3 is TGTGCCAGCAGTCCGACAGGGGGGAGGGGCTACACCTTC.

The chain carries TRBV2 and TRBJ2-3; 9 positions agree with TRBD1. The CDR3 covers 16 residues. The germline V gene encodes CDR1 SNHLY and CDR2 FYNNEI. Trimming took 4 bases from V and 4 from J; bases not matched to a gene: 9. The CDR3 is CASSVDRGITADTQYF. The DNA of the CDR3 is TGTGCCAGCAGTGTCGACAGGGGGATAACTGCAGATACGCAGTATTTT.

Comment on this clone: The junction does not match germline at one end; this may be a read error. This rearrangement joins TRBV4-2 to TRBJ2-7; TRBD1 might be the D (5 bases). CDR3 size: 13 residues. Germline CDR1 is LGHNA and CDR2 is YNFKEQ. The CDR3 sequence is CASSQDKGRMFFF. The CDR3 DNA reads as TGTGCCAGCAGCCAAGATAAGGGGCGTATGTTTTTCTTC.

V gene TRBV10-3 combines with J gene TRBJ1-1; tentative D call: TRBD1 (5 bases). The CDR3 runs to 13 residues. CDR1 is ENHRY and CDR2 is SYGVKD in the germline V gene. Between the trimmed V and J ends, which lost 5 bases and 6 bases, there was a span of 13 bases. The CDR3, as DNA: TGTGCCATCAGTAACCAGGGAATCGCTGAAGCTTTCTTT. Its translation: CAISNQGIAEAFF.

The CDR3 protein is CASSWGLAGGREQFF. DNA of the CDR3: TGCGCCAGCAGCTGGGGACTAGCGGGAGGGCGGGAGCAGTTCTTC. The chain has TRBV5-1 and TRBJ2-1; 16 bases match TRBD2. This CDR3 has 15 residues. Per germline, CDR1 SGHRS and CDR2 YFSETQ. V lost 3 bases to trimming and J lost 10 bases; unmatched junction nucleotides: 4.

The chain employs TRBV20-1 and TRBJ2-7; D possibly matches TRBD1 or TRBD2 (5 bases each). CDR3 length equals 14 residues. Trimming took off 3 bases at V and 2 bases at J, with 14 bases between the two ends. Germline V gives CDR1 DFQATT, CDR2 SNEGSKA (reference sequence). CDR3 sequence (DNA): TGCAGTGCTAGTGGCAGGGACCCTACCTACGAGCAGTACTTC. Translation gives CSASGRDPTYEQYF.

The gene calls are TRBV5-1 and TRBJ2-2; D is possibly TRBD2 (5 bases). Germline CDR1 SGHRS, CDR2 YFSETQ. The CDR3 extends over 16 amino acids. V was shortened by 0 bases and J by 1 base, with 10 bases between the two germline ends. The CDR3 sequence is CASSLESGVNTGELFF. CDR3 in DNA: TGCGCCAGCAGCTTGGAATCCGGGGTGAACACCGGGGAGCTGTTTTTT. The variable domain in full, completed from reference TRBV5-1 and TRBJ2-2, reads KAGVTQTPRYLIKTRGQQVTLSCSPISGHRSVSWYQQTPGQGLQFLFEYFSETQRNKGNFPGRFSGRQFSNSRSEMNVSTLELGDSALYLCASSLESGVNTGELFFGEGSRLTVL.

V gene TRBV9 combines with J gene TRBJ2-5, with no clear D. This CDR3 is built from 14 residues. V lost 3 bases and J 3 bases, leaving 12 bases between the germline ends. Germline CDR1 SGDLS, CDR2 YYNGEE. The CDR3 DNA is TGTGCCAGCAGCGCGACGGGTGGGGAAGAGACCCAGTACTTC. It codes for CASSATGGEETQYF.

CDR3 in DNA: TGTGCCAGCAGCGTAGCTATTCATGGTGAGCAGTTCTTC. This gives the protein CASSVAIHGEQFF. The chain combines TRBV9 with TRBJ2-1; the D is unclear. CDR1 is SGDLS and CDR2 is YYNGEE in the germline V gene. There are 13 residues in the CDR3. The V gene lost 0 bases and the J gene lost 9 bases, with 10 bases spanning the gap.

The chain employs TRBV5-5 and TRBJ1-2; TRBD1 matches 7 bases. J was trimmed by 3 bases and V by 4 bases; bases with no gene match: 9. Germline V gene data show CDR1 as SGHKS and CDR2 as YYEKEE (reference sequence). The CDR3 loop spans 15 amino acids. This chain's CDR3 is CASSPPIQGHYGYTF. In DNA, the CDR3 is TGTGCCAGCAGCCCACCAATACAGGGGCACTATGGCTACACCTTC.

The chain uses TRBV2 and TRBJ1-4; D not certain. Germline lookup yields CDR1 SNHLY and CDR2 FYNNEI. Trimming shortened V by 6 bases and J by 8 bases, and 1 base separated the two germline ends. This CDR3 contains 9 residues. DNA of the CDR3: TGTGCCAGCAGGGAAAAACTGTTTTTT. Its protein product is CASREKLFF. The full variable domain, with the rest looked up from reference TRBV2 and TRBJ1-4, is EPEVTQTPSHQVTQMGQEVILRCVPISNHLYFYWYRQILGQKVEFLVSFYNNEISEKSEIFDDQFSVERPDGSNFTLKIRSTKLEDSAMYFCASREKLFFGSGTQLSVL.

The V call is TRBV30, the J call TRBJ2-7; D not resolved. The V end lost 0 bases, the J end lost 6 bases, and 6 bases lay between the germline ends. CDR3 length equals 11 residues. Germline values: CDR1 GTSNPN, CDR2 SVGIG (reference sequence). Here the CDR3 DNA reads TGTGCCTGGAGTGTAGCACGCGAGCAGTACTTC. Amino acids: CAWSVAREQYF.

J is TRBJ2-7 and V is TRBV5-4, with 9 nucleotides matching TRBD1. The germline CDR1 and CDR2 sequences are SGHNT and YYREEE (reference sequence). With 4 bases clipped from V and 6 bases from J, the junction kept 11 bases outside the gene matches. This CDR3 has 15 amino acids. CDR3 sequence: CASSRRDRDTSEQYF. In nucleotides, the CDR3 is TGTGCCAGCAGCAGAAGGGACAGGGACACGAGCGAGCAGTACTTC.